The source of this TCR beta chain is a study of identical twins. There are a few counts of this clonotype. Mismatch with germline at one junction end may stem from a read error. The CDR3 runs 12 residues. CDR1 and CDR2 from the germline V gene are MNHEY and SVGEGT. In TCRdb, the 5' RACE reads were re-called with MiXCR into one record per CDR3 protein. The profile shows some 500,000 distinct CDR3 sequences, more than 13% of them singletons. These sequences were also reported in another study, on yellow fever vaccine responses in identical twins.

Sequencing was performed on CD4+ T cells sorted from blood. The TCR was taken from a woman younger than 35 in good health. This sequence joins TRBV6-2 or TRBV6-3 and TRBJ2-1; D ambiguous. The CDR3 region has the DNA TGTGCCAGCAGTTACAGGGCTTCAACTTCGATCTTC. It is translated as CASSYRASTSIF.